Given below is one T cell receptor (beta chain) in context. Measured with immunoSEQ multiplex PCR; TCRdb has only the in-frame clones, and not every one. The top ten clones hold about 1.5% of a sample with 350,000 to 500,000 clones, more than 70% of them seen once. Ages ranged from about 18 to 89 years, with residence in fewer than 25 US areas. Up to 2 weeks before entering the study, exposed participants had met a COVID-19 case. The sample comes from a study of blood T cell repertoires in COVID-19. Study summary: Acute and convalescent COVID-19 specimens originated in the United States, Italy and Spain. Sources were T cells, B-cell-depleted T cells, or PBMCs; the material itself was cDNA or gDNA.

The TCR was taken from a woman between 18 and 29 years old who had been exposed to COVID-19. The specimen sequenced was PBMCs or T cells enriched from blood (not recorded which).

CDR3 loop: CASSSGQASYNEQFF. CDR3 sequence (DNA): TGCGCCAGCAGCTCCGGACAGGCCTCCTACAATGAGCAGTTCTTC. This chain connects TRBV5-1 to TRBJ2-1; 7 bases fit TRBD1. Unmatched junction bases numbered 3, after V lost 3 bases and J lost 0 bases. This CDR3 contains 15 residues. Germline V CDR1 and CDR2: SGHRS, YFSETQ.